The sequence of this T cell receptor (beta chain) was determined in a study of blood T cell repertoires in COVID-19 (dated by TCRdb to 2019 to 2021). For the wider study: Collaborator samples came from the United States, Italy and Spain and covered acute and convalescent phases of COVID-19. The material from the prospective study consisted of cDNA or gDNA derived from T cells, B-cell-depleted T cells, or PBMCs. The dataset comprised deeply sampled blood TCRbeta repertoires from subjects exposed to, actively infected with, or recovered from COVID-19. A freely available public database, intended as a resource for researchers studying the immune response to SARS-CoV-2, is where the repertoires were released. The samples were drawn from two sources: the first 160 participants of the ongoing ImmuneRACE study, and 1,200 or so subjects contributed by 6 global collaborators. A de-identified subject ID, COVID-19 status, age in years and sex were almost always included in the sample metadata. Where available, HLA class I and class II types were taken from metadata supplied by the sample provider and were not determined by assay-based typing.

About this clone: Its antigen has not been determined. Nothing much larger sits one base from this clone, and base qualities are not available.

The collaborating institutions used their own protocols to collect whole blood in K2EDTA tubes. For TCRbeta analysis, collaborators shipped samples as frozen whole blood, isolated PBMCs, or DNA extracted from either of those sample types. TCRbeta CDR3 regions were amplified from genomic DNA by means of the immunoSEQ Assay, a bias-controlled multiplex PCR. Under the source paper's analysis protocol: Nucleated cell counts per sample were estimated from amplification of reference gene primers within the assay. Sequence reads were collapsed and filtered to measure the absolute abundance of every unique TCRbeta CDR3 rearrangement. For each sample, productive Simpson clonality was calculated by taking the square root of Simpson's diversity index across productive rearrangements. The source is immuneACCESS, and TCRdb retained only in-frame sequences with V and J called. Part of the clones is not carried over; for the studies checked, unresolved V genes explain less than half of this, and the remainder is unexplained. V and J calls and clone size are given by that table; D and trimming were obtained from the DNA. The sample table shows fewer than 25,000 clones, and 80% to 90% are seen once. In total, the top ten clones hold approximately 9.9% of the sample.

From V the trimming removes 5 bases and from J it removes 0 bases, while the gene matches leave 2 bases of the junction unaccounted for. Spanning cysteine to phenylalanine, the CDR3 consists of 15 amino acids. Here the CDR3 DNA is all that survives: 45 bases in frame from base 1. Looking up the germline V gene yields CDR1 KGHDR and CDR2 SFDVKD. Broader findings and caveats from the paper: How much clinical and demographic metadata was included differed by source and by participant, and the metadata was provided uncurated.

The receptor chain draws on TRBV24-1 and TRBJ1-5, with 8 bases in between that match TRBD1. Material for sequencing was peripheral blood. This sequence originates from a man in his 70s with acute or convalescent COVID-19. The CDR3 sequence is CATSGTGYSNQPQHF. Read as DNA, the sequence is TGTGCCACCAGTGGGACAGGGTATAGCAATCAGCCCCAGCATTTT.